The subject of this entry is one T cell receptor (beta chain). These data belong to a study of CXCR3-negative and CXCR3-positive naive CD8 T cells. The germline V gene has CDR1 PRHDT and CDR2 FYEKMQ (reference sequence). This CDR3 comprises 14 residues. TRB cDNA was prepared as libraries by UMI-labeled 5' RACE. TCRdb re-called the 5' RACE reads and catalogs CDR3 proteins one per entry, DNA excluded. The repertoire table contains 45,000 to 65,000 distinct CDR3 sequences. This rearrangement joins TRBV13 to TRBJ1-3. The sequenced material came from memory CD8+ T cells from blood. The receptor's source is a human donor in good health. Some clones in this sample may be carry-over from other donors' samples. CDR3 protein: CASSPVGSGNTIYF.